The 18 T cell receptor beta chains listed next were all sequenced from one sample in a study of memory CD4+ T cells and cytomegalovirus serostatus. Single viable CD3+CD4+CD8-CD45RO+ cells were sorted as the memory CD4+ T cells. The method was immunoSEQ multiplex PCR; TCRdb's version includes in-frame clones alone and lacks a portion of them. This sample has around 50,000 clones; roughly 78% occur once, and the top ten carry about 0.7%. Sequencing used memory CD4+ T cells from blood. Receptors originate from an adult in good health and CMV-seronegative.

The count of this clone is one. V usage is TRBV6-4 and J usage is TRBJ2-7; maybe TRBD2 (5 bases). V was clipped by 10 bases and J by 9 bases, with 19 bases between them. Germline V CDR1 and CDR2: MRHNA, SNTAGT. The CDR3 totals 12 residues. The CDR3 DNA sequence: TGTGCCACCGCACTTTACGGGGTACGGCAGTACTTC. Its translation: CATALYGVRQYF.

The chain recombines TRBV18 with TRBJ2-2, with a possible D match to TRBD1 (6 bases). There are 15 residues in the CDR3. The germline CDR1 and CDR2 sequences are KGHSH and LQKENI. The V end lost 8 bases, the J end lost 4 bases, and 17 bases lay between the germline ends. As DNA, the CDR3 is TGTGCCAGCCGTGAAGACAGGTATTTCACCGGGGAGCTGTTTTTT. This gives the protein CASREDRYFTGELFF.

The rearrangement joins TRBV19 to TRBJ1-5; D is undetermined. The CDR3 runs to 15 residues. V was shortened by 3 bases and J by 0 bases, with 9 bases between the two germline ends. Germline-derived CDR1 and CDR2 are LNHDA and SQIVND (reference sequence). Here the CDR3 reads CASSMIGYSNQPQHF. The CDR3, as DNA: TGTGCCAGTAGTATGATCGGATATAGCAATCAGCCCCAGCATTTT.

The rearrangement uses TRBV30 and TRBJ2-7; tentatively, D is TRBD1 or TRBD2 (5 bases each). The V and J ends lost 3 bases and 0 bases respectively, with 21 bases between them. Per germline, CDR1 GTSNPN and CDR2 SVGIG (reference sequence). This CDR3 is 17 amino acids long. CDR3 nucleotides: TGTGCCTGGAGCCTCCCCGTTCGGGGACCGAGCTCCTACGAGCAGTACTTC. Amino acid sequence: CAWSLPVRGPSSYEQYF.

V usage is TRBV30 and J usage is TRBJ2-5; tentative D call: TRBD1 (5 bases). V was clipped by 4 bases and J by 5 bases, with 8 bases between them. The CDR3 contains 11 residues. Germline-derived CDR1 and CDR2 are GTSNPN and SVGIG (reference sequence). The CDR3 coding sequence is TGTGCCTGGATGGGGCGGGAGACCCAGTACTTC. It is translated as CAWMGRETQYF.

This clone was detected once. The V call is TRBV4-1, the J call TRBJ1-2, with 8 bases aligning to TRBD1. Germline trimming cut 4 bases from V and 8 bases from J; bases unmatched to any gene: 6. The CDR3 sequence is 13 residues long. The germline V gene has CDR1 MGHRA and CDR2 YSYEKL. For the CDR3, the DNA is TGCGCCAGCAGCCGGACAGGGCAGGAGGGCTACACCTTC. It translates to CASSRTGQEGYTF.

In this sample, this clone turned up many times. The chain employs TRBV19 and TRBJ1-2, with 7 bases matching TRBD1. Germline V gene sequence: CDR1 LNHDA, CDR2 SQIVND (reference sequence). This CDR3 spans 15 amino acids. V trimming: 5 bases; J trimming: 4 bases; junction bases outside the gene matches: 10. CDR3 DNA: TGTGCCAGTAGTCCTAACAGGGGTTATAGCTATGGCTACACCTTC. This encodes CASSPNRGYSYGYTF.

CDR3 DNA: TGTGCCAGCAGTTCCCCTGACAACTACGAGCAGTACTTC. Its translation is CASSSPDNYEQYF. The gene calls are TRBV6-1 and TRBJ2-7; D gene ambiguous. This CDR3 comprises 13 residues. The V and J ends lost 5 bases and 3 bases respectively, with 11 bases between them. From germline, CDR1 is MNHNS and CDR2 SASEGT.

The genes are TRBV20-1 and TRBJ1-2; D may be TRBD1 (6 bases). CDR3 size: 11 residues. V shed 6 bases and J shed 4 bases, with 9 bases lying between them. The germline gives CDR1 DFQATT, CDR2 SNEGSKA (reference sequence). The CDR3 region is CSAGGGYGYTF. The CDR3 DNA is TGCAGTGCCGGGGGCGGCTATGGCTACACCTTC.

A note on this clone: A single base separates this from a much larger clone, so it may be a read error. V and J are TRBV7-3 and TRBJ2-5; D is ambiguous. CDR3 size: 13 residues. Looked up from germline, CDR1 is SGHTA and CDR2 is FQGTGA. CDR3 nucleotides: TGTGCCAGCAGCTTAGTCGTCCAAGGGACCCAGTACTTC. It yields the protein CASSLVVQGTQYF.

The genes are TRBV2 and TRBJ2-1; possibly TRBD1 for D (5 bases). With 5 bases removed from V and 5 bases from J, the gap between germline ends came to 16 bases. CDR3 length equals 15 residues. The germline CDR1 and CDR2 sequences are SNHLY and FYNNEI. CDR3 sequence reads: CASSPGSVKNNEQFF. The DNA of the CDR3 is TGTGCCAGCAGTCCAGGGTCGGTGAAGAACAATGAGCAGTTCTTC.

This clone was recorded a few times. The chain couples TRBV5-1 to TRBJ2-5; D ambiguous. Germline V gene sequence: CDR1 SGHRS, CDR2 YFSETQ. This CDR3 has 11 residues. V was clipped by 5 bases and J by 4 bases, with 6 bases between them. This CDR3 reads CASSATETQYF. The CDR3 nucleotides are TGCGCCAGCAGTGCGACAGAGACCCAGTACTTC.

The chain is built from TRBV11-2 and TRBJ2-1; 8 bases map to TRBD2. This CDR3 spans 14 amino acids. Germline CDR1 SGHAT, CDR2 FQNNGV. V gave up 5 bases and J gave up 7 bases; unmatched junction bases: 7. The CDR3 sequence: CASSVRVAGNEQFF. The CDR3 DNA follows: TGTGCCAGCAGCGTAAGGGTAGCGGGAAATGAGCAGTTCTTC.

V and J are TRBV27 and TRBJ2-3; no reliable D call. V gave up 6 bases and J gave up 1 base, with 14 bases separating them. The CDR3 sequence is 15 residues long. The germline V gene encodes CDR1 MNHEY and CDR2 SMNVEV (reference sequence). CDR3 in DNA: TGTGCCAGCAGCCAGTACACTATACGCACAGATACGCAGTATTTT. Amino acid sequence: CASSQYTIRTDTQYF.

The CDR3 is CASSPTGQVYNEQFF. For the CDR3, the DNA is TGTGCCAGCAGCCCTACGGGACAGGTGTACAATGAGCAGTTCTTC. The chain employs TRBV27 and TRBJ2-1; 8 positions match TRBD1. The V gene end was trimmed by 6 bases and the J gene end by 4 bases; junction bases not matched to a gene: 8. Germline loops: CDR1 MNHEY, CDR2 SMNVEV (reference sequence). The CDR3 sequence is 15 residues long.

The CDR3 DNA is TGTGCCAGCAGGGAGGGAACAGATACGCAGTATTTT. It specifies CASREGTDTQYF. The J gene is TRBJ2-3, the V gene TRBV11-2; D perhaps matches TRBD2 (6 bases). Germline V gene data show CDR1 as SGHAT and CDR2 as FQNNGV. V was trimmed by 6 bases and J by 3 bases, leaving 7 bases between them. The CDR3 totals 12 residues.

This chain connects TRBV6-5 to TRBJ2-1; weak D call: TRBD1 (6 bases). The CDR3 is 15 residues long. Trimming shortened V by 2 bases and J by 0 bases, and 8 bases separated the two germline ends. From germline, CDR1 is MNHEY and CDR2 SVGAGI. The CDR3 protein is CASSYGQSSYNEQFF. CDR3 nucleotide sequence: TGTGCCAGCAGTTACGGACAGAGCTCCTACAATGAGCAGTTCTTC.

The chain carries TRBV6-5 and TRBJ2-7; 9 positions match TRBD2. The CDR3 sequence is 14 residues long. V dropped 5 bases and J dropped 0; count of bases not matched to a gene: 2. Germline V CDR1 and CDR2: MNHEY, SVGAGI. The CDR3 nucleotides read TGTGCCAGCAGTAGACTAGCGGACTCCTACGAGCAGTACTTC. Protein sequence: CASSRLADSYEQYF.